This TCR beta chain was identified during a study of blood T cells in healthy people across ages. The study's findings and limits: Unknown CMV status may confound age-related changes in expanded clones.

Germline V lookup: CDR1 LGHDT, CDR2 YNNKEL (reference sequence). V gave up 1 base and J gave up 5 bases, with 18 bases separating them. This CDR3 has 18 residues. Regarding this clonotype: Its target is not known.

Sample-barcoded 5' priming and a J-beta primer mix drove a second PCR of about 6 to 12 cycles. Each sample provided no less than 2.5 million CDR3-containing paired-end reads. TCRdb itself ran the 5' RACE reads through MiXCR, one entry per CDR3 protein. The sample lists about 1.5 million distinct CDR3 sequences; less than 45% were seen once. Sequenced input: blood. This rearrangement joins TRBV3-1 to TRBJ1-6; a possible D gene is TRBD1 (6 bases). The TCR originated in a woman in her late teens or twenties in good health. For the CDR3, the DNA is TGTGCCAGCAGCCAAGCCGCCGGGACATATCTTAATAATTCACCCCTCCACTTT. It codes for CASSQAAGTYLNNSPLHF.